A selection of T cell receptor beta chains follows, all from one sample in a study of blood T cell repertoires in COVID-19. The repertoire was sequenced with immunoSEQ multiplex PCR; TCRdb's copy has only in-frame clones and lacks some. The sample contains around 500,000 clones, roughly nine tenths of which appear only once. Sequencing used PBMCs or T cells enriched from blood (not recorded which). The receptors come from a woman between 55 and 75 years old who had recovered from COVID-19. CDR3s include the opening cysteine and the closing phenylalanine or tryptophan. A D gene is named only where the DNA matches it firmly. The size field is filled for only some rows; it gives once, few, many or a size class.

d_gene	v_gene	j_gene	abundance	CDR3nt	CDR3aa
TRBD1	TRBV10-3	TRBJ1-2	.	TGTGCCATCAGTGATCCGACAGGGGCTGGCTACACCTTC	CAISDPTGAGYTF
TRBD1	TRBV19	TRBJ1-2	.	TGTGCCAGTACCACCCAGGGGGCGGGAGGCTACACCTTC	CASTTQGAGGYTF
.	TRBV2	TRBJ2-2	.	TGTGCCAGCAAATTTACGAACACCGGGGAGCTGTTTTTT	CASKFTNTGELFF
TRBD2	TRBV4-1	TRBJ2-5	.	TGCGCCAGCAGCCAAGATTGGGGGGGGAGCCGGTCCGAGACCCAGTACTTC	CASSQDWGGSRSETQYF
.	TRBV12-5	TRBJ1-5	.	TGTGCTAGTGGCCTGGGGGGGTTCGGGAGCAATCAGCCCCAGCATTTT	CASGLGGFGSNQPQHF
TRBD1	TRBV6-5	TRBJ1-6	.	TGTGCCAGCAGGGCGGACAGGGAAGGTTCACCCCTCCACTTT	CASRADREGSPLHF
.	TRBV5-4	TRBJ1-2	few	TGTGCCAGCAGCTTGCAGGGAAACTATGGCTACACCTTC	CASSLQGNYGYTF
.	TRBV12-3/TRBV12-4	TRBJ2-1	.	TGTGCCAGCAGTTTAGCCCGAGGGCAGTTCTTC	CASSLARGQFF
TRBD1	TRBV10-3	TRBJ2-1	.	TGTGCCATCAGTGACGGACAGGGGGCCTACAATGAGCAGTTCTTC	CAISDGQGAYNEQFF
TRBD2	TRBV3-1/TRBV3-2	TRBJ2-7	.	TGTGCCAGCAGCCAGGGGGGGGAGCAGTACTTC	CASSQGGEQYF
TRBD1	TRBV12-5	TRBJ1-5	once	TGTGCTAGTGGTCCAGGGACAGCGACTAGCAATCAGCCCCAGCATTTT	CASGPGTATSNQPQHF
.	TRBV18	TRBJ1-3	.	TGTGCCAGCTCACCGGAGACCGTTTACTCTGGAAACACCATATATTTT	CASSPETVYSGNTIYF
TRBD1	TRBV27	TRBJ1-6	once	TGTGCCAGCAGTTTACGGGGACAGGGGTGGAATTCACCCCTCCACTTT	CASSLRGQGWNSPLHF
.	TRBV6-5	TRBJ1-5	.	TGTGCCAGCAGTTACTCAGGGGGACCGAGCAATCAGCCCCAGCATTTT	CASSYSGGPSNQPQHF
.	TRBV6-9	TRBJ1-5	.	TGTGCCAGCAGCGTTAAATCAGGATGGGACGAGGAGGAGGGTCAGCCCCAGCATTTT	CASSVKSGWDEEEGQPQHF
.	TRBV11-3	TRBJ2-3	.	TGTGCCAGCAGCTTACAGGCGGATACGCAGTATTTT	CASSLQADTQYF
TRBD1	TRBV2	TRBJ2-7	.	TGTGCCAGCAATCGGCAGGGGGCCGAAGAGCAGTACTTC	CASNRQGAEEQYF
.	TRBV2	TRBJ1-6	.	TGTGCCAGCACCCTAAATAATTCACCCCTCCACTTT	CASTLNNSPLHF
.	TRBV25-1	TRBJ2-4	.	TGTGCCAGCAGTGATTGGTCGGGGAGTGGCATTCAGTACTTC	CASSDWSGSGIQYF
TRBD1	TRBV10-3	TRBJ2-5	.	TGTGCCATCAGTGAGCAAATCTTACCGGGACAGGGGGCGAAGACCCAGTACTTC	CAISEQILPGQGAKTQYF
TRBD1	TRBV5-1	TRBJ2-5	.	TGCGCCAGCACTCACGACAGGGGGCTTGAGACCCAGTACTTC	CASTHDRGLETQYF
.	TRBV18	TRBJ1-6	.	TGTGCCAGCTCACCGGCAAGGGGCTATAATTCACCCCTCCACTTT	CASSPARGYNSPLHF
TRBD1	TRBV2	TRBJ1-2	.	TGTGCCAGCAGGCGTACAGGGGGCCTGGTCTATGGCTACACCTTC	CASRRTGGLVYGYTF
TRBD1	TRBV29-1	TRBJ1-2	.	TGCAGCGCCCCACAGGGGAAGGGCTATGGCTACACCTTC	CSAPQGKGYGYTF
.	TRBV2	TRBJ2-1	.	TGTGCCAGCAGTGTTTACCAACCGGATGAGCAGTTCTTC	CASSVYQPDEQFF
TRBD2	TRBV7-2	TRBJ2-3	.	TGTGCCAGCAGCTTGACCTCGGGCGGGGGGCCCCGCACAGATACGCAGTATTTT	CASSLTSGGGPRTDTQYF
.	TRBV7-2	TRBJ1-1	.	TGTGCCAGCAGCTTGGTTCCGGGGATGGCTTTCTTT	CASSLVPGMAFF
.	TRBV11-2	TRBJ1-2	.	TGTGCCAGCAGCTTAGGAGGGGAGGGTGGCTACACCTTC	CASSLGGEGGYTF
.	TRBV11-2	TRBJ2-7	.	TGTGCCAGCAGCTTAGTCAGGGGTTACGAGCAGTACTTC	CASSLVRGYEQYF
.	TRBV9	TRBJ1-1	.	TGTGCCAGCAGCGCCATAGGGGGGAACACTGAAGCTTTCTTT	CASSAIGGNTEAFF
.	TRBV2	TRBJ1-1	.	TGTGCCAGCAGGAAGGGGATCGGTACTGAAGCTTTCTTT	CASRKGIGTEAFF
TRBD1	TRBV6-5	TRBJ1-2	.	TGTGCCAGCAGCAGACCGGGACAGGGTAACTATGGCTACACCTTC	CASSRPGQGNYGYTF
.	TRBV5-1	TRBJ2-1	.	TGCGCCAGCAGCTTGGTCGCGCCGCGGTTATACAATGAGCAGTTCTTC	CASSLVAPRLYNEQFF
.	TRBV6-5	TRBJ1-6	.	TGTGCCAGCAGCCTTGACACGGATTCACCCCTCCACTTT	CASSLDTDSPLHF
TRBD1	TRBV19	TRBJ2-6	.	TGTGCCAGTAGTATAGGACAGGGGGCGCTTGGGGCCAACGTCCTGACTTTC	CASSIGQGALGANVLTF
TRBD1	TRBV29-1	TRBJ2-2	.	TGCAGCGTTGGTGGGACAGGGCTTCTCGGGGAGCTGTTTTTT	CSVGGTGLLGELFF